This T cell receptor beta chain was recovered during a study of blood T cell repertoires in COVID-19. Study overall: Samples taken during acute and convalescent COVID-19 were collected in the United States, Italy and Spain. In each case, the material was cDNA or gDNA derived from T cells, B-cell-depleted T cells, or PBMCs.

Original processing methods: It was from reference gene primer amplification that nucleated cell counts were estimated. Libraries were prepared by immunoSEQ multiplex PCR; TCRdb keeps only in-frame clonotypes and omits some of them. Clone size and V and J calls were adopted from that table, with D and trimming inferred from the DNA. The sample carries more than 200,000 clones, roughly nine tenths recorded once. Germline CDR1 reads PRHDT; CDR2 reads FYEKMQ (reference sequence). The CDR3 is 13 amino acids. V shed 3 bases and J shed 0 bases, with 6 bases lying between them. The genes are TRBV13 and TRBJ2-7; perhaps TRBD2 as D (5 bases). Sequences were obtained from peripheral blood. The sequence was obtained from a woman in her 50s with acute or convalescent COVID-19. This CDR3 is CASSLGSSYEQYF. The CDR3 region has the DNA TGTGCCAGCAGCTTGGGGAGCTCCTACGAGCAGTACTTC. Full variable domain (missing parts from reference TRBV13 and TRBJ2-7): AAGVIQSPRHLIKEKRETATLKCYPIPRHDTVYWYQQGPGQDPQFLISFYEKMQSDKGSIPDRFSAQQFSDYHSELNMSSLELGDSALYFCASSLGSSYEQYFGPGTRLTVT.